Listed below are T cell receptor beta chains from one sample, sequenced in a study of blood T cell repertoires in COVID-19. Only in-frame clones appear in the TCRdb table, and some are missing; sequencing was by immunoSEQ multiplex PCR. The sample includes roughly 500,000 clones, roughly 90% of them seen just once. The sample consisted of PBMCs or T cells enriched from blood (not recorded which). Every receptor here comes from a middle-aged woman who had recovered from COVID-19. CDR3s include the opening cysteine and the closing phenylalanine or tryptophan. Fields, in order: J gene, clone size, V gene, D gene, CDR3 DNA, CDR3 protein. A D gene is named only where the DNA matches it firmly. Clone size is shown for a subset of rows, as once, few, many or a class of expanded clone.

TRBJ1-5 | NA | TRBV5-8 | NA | TGTGCCAGCAGCTTGGGACAGAACAATCAGCCCCAGCATTTT | CASSLGQNNQPQHF
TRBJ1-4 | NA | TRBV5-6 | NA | TGTGCCAGCAGCGCGGGGACGAGTGAAAAACTGTTTTTT | CASSAGTSEKLFF
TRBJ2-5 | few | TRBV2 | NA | TGTGCCAGCAGTATCCGACAGATAGAGACCCAGTACTTC | CASSIRQIETQYF
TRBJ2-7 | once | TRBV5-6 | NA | TGTGCCAGCAGCTTGGCTGGGAGTCCCTCCTACGAGCAGTACTTC | CASSLAGSPSYEQYF
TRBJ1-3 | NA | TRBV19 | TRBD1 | TGTGCCAGTAGTATGACCGGGACAGCCTCTGGAAACACCATATATTTT | CASSMTGTASGNTIYF
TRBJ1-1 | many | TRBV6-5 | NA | TGTGCCAGCAGCAAAACAGGGAGGAACACTGAAGCTTTCTTT | CASSKTGRNTEAFF
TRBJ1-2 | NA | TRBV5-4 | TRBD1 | TGTGCCAGCAGCTTCCAGGGGGAAGCTGGCTACACCTTC | CASSFQGEAGYTF
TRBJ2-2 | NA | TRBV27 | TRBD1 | TGTGCCAGCACCCGGGACAGGGGGGTGGCCGGGGAGCTGTTTTTT | CASTRDRGVAGELFF
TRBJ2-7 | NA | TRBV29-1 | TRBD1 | TGCAGCGTGAGCAGCGGGACAGGGAGCGAGCAGTACTTC | CSVSSGTGSEQYF
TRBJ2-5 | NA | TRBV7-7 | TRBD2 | TGTGCCAGCAGCCTCGGTCTAGCGGGAGCCCAAGAGACCCAGTACTTC | CASSLGLAGAQETQYF
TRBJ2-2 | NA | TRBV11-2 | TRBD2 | TGTGCCAGCGGAGGTAGCGGGAGACGGTGGACCGGGGAGCTGTTTTTT | CASGGSGRRWTGELFF
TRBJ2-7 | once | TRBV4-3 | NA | TGCGCCAGCAGCCAAGGAGCATACTCCTACGAGCAGTACTTC | CASSQGAYSYEQYF
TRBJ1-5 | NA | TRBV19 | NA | TGTGCCAGTAGTCCCCGGGTTGACGGTCAGCCCCAGCATTTT | CASSPRVDGQPQHF
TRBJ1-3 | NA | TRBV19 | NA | TGTGCCAGTAGTATAGATGCGGCAGGGGCTGGAAACACCATATATTTT | CASSIDAAGAGNTIYF
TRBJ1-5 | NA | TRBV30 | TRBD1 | TGTGCCTATCGGACAGGAGTGAATCAGCCCCAGCATTTT | CAYRTGVNQPQHF
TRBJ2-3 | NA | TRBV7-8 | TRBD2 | TGTGCCAGCAGCTTGGGGCCGTTAGCGGGGTTCACAGATACGCAGTATTTT | CASSLGPLAGFTDTQYF
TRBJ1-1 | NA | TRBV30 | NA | TGTGCCTCAAATTTCGGCGGAGGATACACTGAAGCTTTCTTT | CASNFGGGYTEAFF
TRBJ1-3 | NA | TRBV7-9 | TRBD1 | TGTGCCAGCAGCCCAGGGGGGATCTCTGGAAACACCATATATTTT | CASSPGGISGNTIYF